These 20 T cell receptor beta chains share one sample of origin, sequenced in a study of human T cells and chemical hapten exposure. MiXCR was run by TCRdb on the RACE reads, yielding one entry per CDR3 protein. The table has some 120,000 distinct CDR3 sequences, about 12% seen once. Time point here: patch test 1, 2 weeks after DPC sensitization. Indicated treatment: therapeutic diphenylcyclopropenone sensitization with weekly scalp DPC. The material sequenced was whole blood, taken in connection with sensitization to the hapten diphenylcyclopropenone (DPC). All receptors come from a woman between 50 and 59 years old with alopecia areata. Some clones in this sample may be carry-over from other donors' samples.

The gene calls are TRBV28 and TRBJ2-7; D may match TRBD1 or TRBD2 (5 bases each). Germline CDR1 reads MDHEN; CDR2 reads SYDVKM. V was trimmed by 6 bases and J by 5 bases, leaving 20 bases between them. There are 15 residues in the CDR3. The CDR3 DNA reads as TGTGCCAGCAGGTCAGGGTCCCTCGGGGTCCACGAGCAGTACTTC. It codes for CASRSGSLGVHEQYF. Looking up the rest from reference TRBV28 and TRBJ2-7 gives the full variable domain: DVKVTQSSRYLVKRTGEKVFLECVQDMDHENMFWYRQDPGLGLRLIYFSYDVKMKEKGDIPEGYSVSREKKERFSLILESASTNQTSMYLCASRSGSLGVHEQYFGPGTRLTVT.

There are many counts of this clonotype. The chain has TRBV9 and TRBJ2-7, with D maybe TRBD2 (6 bases). The CDR3 has 16 amino acids. Germline V lookup: CDR1 SGDLS, CDR2 YYNGEE. The ends were cut back, 0 bases at V and 3 bases at J, with 16 bases in the middle. CDR3 amino acids: CASSVAAGGTVYEQYF. The DNA for the CDR3 is TGTGCCAGCAGCGTAGCCGCAGGAGGGACCGTCTACGAGCAGTACTTC.

V usage is TRBV5-8 and J usage is TRBJ1-2; 8 positions match TRBD1. V lost 3 bases to trimming and J lost 8 bases; unmatched junction nucleotides: 6. CDR1 SGHTS and CDR2 YDEGEE come from the germline V gene. The CDR3 runs 13 residues. Written as DNA, the CDR3 is TGTGCCAGCAGCTACAAGGACAGGGACGGCTACACCTTC. Translating it yields CASSYKDRDGYTF.

Ten or more counts support this clonotype. V is TRBV29-1 and J is TRBJ2-2; 8 bases match TRBD2. With V trimmed by 4 bases and J by 6 bases, 7 bases remained unmatched. This CDR3 is built from 14 residues. Germline CDR1 is SQVTM and CDR2 is ANQGSEA. The CDR3 bases are TGCAGCGTTGGTGGGACTAGTACCCCCGGGGAGCTGTTTTTT. It encodes CSVGGTSTPGELFF.

This clonotype showed up just a few times. This rearrangement joins TRBV5-1 to TRBJ2-7; D might be TRBD1 (6 bases). Germline assignment: CDR1 SGHRS and CDR2 YFSETQ. There are 15 residues in the CDR3. The V end was cut by 1 base, the J end by 2 bases, with 13 bases between. The CDR3 spells CASSLKGDTAYEQYF. CDR3 coding DNA: TGCGCCAGCAGCTTGAAAGGGGACACGGCCTACGAGCAGTACTTC.

This clonotype has more than one count but fewer than ten. This chain joins TRBV28 and TRBJ2-3; no firm D call. Per the germline V gene, CDR1 is MDHEN and CDR2 is SYDVKM. The CDR3 consists of 17 residues. Between the trimmed V and J ends, which lost 4 bases and 2 bases, there was a span of 19 bases. The CDR3 spells CASSSSMRGAFTDTQYF. The CDR3 DNA follows: TGTGCCAGCAGTTCCAGTATGCGCGGAGCATTCACAGATACGCAGTATTTT.

This clonotype was seen many times. The chain carries TRBV12-3 or TRBV12-4 and TRBJ1-2; 8 nucleotides match TRBD1. This CDR3 is 15 amino acids long. With 3 bases clipped from V and 1 base from J, the junction kept 4 bases outside the gene matches. CDR3 nucleotide sequence: TGTGCCAGCAGTTTTAGCGGACAGGGTAACTATGGCTACACCTTC. Amino acids: CASSFSGQGNYGYTF.

This clonotype was seen more than once but under ten times. V gene TRBV20-1 combines with J gene TRBJ2-7; D remains ambiguous. The germline V gene encodes CDR1 DFQATT and CDR2 SNEGSKA (reference sequence). V lost 3 bases to trimming and J lost 3 bases, with 9 bases between them. The CDR3 extends over 12 amino acids. CDR3 residues: CSARTPNYEQYF. The CDR3 DNA is TGCAGTGCTAGGACACCGAACTACGAGCAGTACTTC.

The J gene is TRBJ2-1, the V gene TRBV29-1; 7 bases line up with TRBD2. This CDR3 is 14 amino acids long. In germline, CDR1 is SQVTM, CDR2 ANQGSEA. J lost 5 bases, V lost 2 bases, and 6 bases had no gene match. The CDR3 DNA is TGCAGCGTTGAATGGGGCGGGAGAAACAATGAGCAGTTCTTC. Translating it yields CSVEWGGRNNEQFF.

CDR3 DNA: TGTGCCAGCAGTCATTACCGGACAGGGCCGAACACCGGGGAGCTGTTTTTT. It specifies CASSHYRTGPNTGELFF. The chain links TRBV2 to TRBJ2-2; 8 positions agree with TRBD1. From germline, CDR1 is SNHLY and CDR2 FYNNEI. Trimming removed 5 bases from V and 0 bases from J; junction bases left unmatched: 8. This CDR3 is 17 amino acids long.

This clonotype was counted between two and nine times. The chain has TRBV2 and TRBJ1-4; possible D gene TRBD1, 5 bases. Germline V lookup: CDR1 SNHLY, CDR2 FYNNEI. With 1 base removed from V and 8 bases from J, the gap between germline ends came to 11 bases. The CDR3 extends over 14 amino acids. This CDR3 reads CASSEGGPGEKLFF. The DNA for the CDR3 is TGTGCCAGCAGTGAAGGGGGCCCCGGAGAAAAACTGTTTTTT.

This clonotype was seen at least ten times. The chain joins TRBV5-1 to TRBJ2-7; the D gene is possibly TRBD1 (6 bases). V was cut by 0 bases and J by 3 bases, with 13 bases left in between. There are 15 residues in the CDR3. Per germline, CDR1 SGHRS and CDR2 YFSETQ. CDR3 DNA sequence: TGCGCCAGCAGCTTGGTTTCTACAGGGTACTACGAGCAGTACTTC. Amino acids: CASSLVSTGYYEQYF.

This clonotype showed up many times. V is TRBV18 and J is TRBJ2-7, with 7 bases identical to TRBD2. V lost 0 bases and J lost 6; bases outside the gene matches: 5. The length of the CDR3 is 14 residues. CDR1 is KGHSH, CDR2 LQKENI, per germline. CDR3 coding DNA: TGTGCCAGCTCACCACCGTTCCCGGGGGGCGAGCAGTACTTC. Protein sequence: CASSPPFPGGEQYF.

V usage is TRBV7-2 and J usage is TRBJ2-7, with D possibly TRBD2 on 5 matching bases. V lost 5 bases and J lost 7, with 18 bases in between. There are 14 residues in the CDR3. Germline V lookup: CDR1 SGHTA, CDR2 FQGNSA. The CDR3 sequence is CASSHGVDGGEQYF. CDR3 in DNA: TGTGCCAGCAGCCACGGGGTCGACGGCGGGGAGCAGTACTTC. Drawing the rest from reference TRBV7-2 and TRBJ2-7, the complete variable domain is GAGVSQSPSNKVTEKGKDVELRCDPISGHTALYWYRQSLGQGLEFLIYFQGNSAPDKSGLPSDRFSAERTGGSVSTLTIQRTQQEDSAVYLCASSHGVDGGEQYFGPGTRLTVT.

This clonotype was detected only a few times. The V call is TRBV14, the J call TRBJ1-1; 8 positions match TRBD1. With 3 bases clipped from V and 8 bases from J, the junction kept 11 bases outside the gene matches. Germline lookup yields CDR1 SGHDN and CDR2 FVKESK. The length of the CDR3 is 15 residues. The CDR3 nucleotides read TGTGCCAGCAGCCATTCTACGACAGGGGTTACAGAAGCTTTCTTT. Translation gives CASSHSTTGVTEAFF.

The chain recombines TRBV18 with TRBJ1-5, with D possibly matching TRBD1 (6 bases). With 6 bases removed from V and 8 bases from J, the gap between germline ends came to 17 bases. This CDR3 has 14 amino acids. Germline V gives CDR1 KGHSH, CDR2 LQKENI. The CDR3 region has the DNA TGTGCCAGCTCCGGGGGCTATAAAGTTGAGCCCCAGCATTTT. This sequence encodes CASSGGYKVEPQHF.

Only a few counts were recorded for this clonotype. This chain joins TRBV4-2 and TRBJ1-1; D gene unclear. Trimming took 1 base from V and 1 from J, leaving 7 bases between them. This CDR3 has 14 residues. Germline loops: CDR1 LGHNA, CDR2 YNFKEQ. The CDR3 sequence: CASSQGFSNTEAFF. CDR3 nucleotides: TGTGCCAGCAGCCAAGGGTTTTCGAACACTGAAGCTTTCTTT.

The chain recombines TRBV6-5 with TRBJ2-1; a weak D match, TRBD2 (5 bases). Trimming cost V 5 bases and J 1 base, with 15 bases left between them. Germline CDR1 is MNHEY and CDR2 is SVGAGI. The CDR3 loop spans 16 amino acids. CDR3 amino acids: CASSREAVGSYNEQFF. DNA of the CDR3: TGTGCCAGCAGTCGGGAAGCGGTTGGGTCCTACAATGAGCAGTTCTTC.

The V and J genes are TRBV27 and TRBJ2-7; D is perhaps TRBD2 (5 bases). Looked up from germline, CDR1 is MNHEY and CDR2 is SMNVEV (reference sequence). This CDR3 contains 16 residues. The V end lost 1 base, the J end lost 0 bases, and 13 bases lay between the germline ends. CDR3 nucleotides: TGTGCCAGCAGTTTATGGTCTGGGAGAAGCTCCTACGAGCAGTACTTC. Protein product: CASSLWSGRSSYEQYF.

This clonotype was picked up many times. The V gene is TRBV7-9, the J gene TRBJ1-1, with TRBD1 as a possible D gene (5 bases). Between the trimmed V and J ends, which lost 3 bases and 1 base, there was a span of 9 bases. CDR3 length: 14 amino acids. Germline values: CDR1 SEHNR, CDR2 FQNEAQ (reference sequence). CDR3: CASSLLQGNTEAFF. The CDR3 DNA reads as TGTGCCAGCAGCTTGCTTCAGGGGAACACTGAAGCTTTCTTT.